This T cell receptor (beta chain) was captured in a study of T cell clones after liver transplantation. Study-wide background: Without induction therapy, subjects received standard immunosuppression until 12-24 months post-transplant.

Data came from immunoSEQ multiplex PCR; TCRdb stores just in-frame clones and leaves some out. The sample gives roughly 100,000 clones, around four fifths of which show up once; approximately 0.99% is in the top ten. The CDR3 loop spans 12 amino acids. Germline CDR1 is WNHNN and CDR2 is SYGVQD (reference sequence). The V and J ends lost 4 bases and 5 bases respectively, with 8 bases between them. The receptor comes from a human donor who received a liver transplant. The source material was CD4+ T cells from blood, sampled before liver transplant. The chain links TRBV10-1 to TRBJ2-5; tentatively, D is TRBD2 (5 bases). The CDR3 DNA is TGCGCCAGCAGTGGACCGGGGGAGACCCAGTACTTC. Translated, it gives CASSGPGETQYF.